This is a list of T cell receptor beta chains from one sample in a study of T cells after yellow fever vaccination. TCRdb re-derived calls from the 5' RACE reads in MiXCR, one entry per CDR3 protein. The repertoire holds under 550,000 distinct CDR3 sequences, with roughly a fifth as singletons. The sample in question was PBMCs, obtained around 3 weeks after the first yellow fever vaccination. Every receptor here comes from a man aged 18 to 29 who received the YFV17D yellow fever vaccine. Each CDR3 is given with its conserved first and last residue. Fields, in order: clone size, D gene, V gene, J gene, CDR3 protein, CDR3 DNA. A D gene is named only where the DNA matches it firmly. Clone size is given for some rows only: seen once, a few or many times, or a class if the clone is expanded.

abundance: many; d_gene: .; v_gene: TRBV20-1; j_gene: TRBJ2-3; CDR3aa: CSAEWSTDTQYF; CDR3nt: TGCAGTGCCGAGTGGTCCACAGATACGCAGTATTTT
abundance: few; d_gene: TRBD1; v_gene: TRBV11-2; j_gene: TRBJ2-3; CDR3aa: CASSPGQGLTDTQYF; CDR3nt: TGTGCCAGCAGCCCTGGACAGGGACTCACAGATACGCAGTATTTT
abundance: .; d_gene: .; v_gene: TRBV12-5; j_gene: TRBJ2-3; CDR3aa: CASGSGGWKDTQYF; CDR3nt: TGTGCTAGTGGTTCGGGGGGCTGGAAAGATACGCAGTATTTT
abundance: .; d_gene: TRBD1; v_gene: TRBV6-1; j_gene: TRBJ1-5; CDR3aa: CASSEGQIQPQHF; CDR3nt: TGTGCCAGCAGCGAGGGACAGATTCAGCCCCAGCATTTT
abundance: many; d_gene: TRBD1; v_gene: TRBV10-3; j_gene: TRBJ2-3; CDR3aa: CAIRRQGESTDTQYF; CDR3nt: TGTGCCATCAGGCGACAGGGCGAAAGCACAGATACGCAGTATTTT
abundance: .; d_gene: .; v_gene: TRBV5-5; j_gene: TRBJ1-1; CDR3aa: CASSLVGEAAFF; CDR3nt: TGTGCCAGCAGCTTGGTGGGGGAGGCGGCTTTCTTT
abundance: .; d_gene: .; v_gene: TRBV5-1; j_gene: TRBJ2-2; CDR3aa: CASSVPQGNTGELFF; CDR3nt: TGCGCCAGCAGCGTCCCACAGGGTAACACCGGGGAGCTGTTTTTT
abundance: few; d_gene: .; v_gene: TRBV19; j_gene: TRBJ2-2; CDR3aa: CASSIRGVAGELFF; CDR3nt: TGTGCCAGTAGTATCCGAGGGGTCGCCGGGGAGCTGTTTTTT
abundance: .; d_gene: TRBD1; v_gene: TRBV11-1; j_gene: TRBJ1-2; CDR3aa: CASSLGVYAGTDINYGYTF; CDR3nt: TGTGCCAGCAGCTTAGGCGTTTACGCCGGGACAGATATTAACTATGGCTACACCTTC
abundance: .; d_gene: .; v_gene: TRBV6-5; j_gene: TRBJ2-3; CDR3aa: CASSSSWPSDTQYF; CDR3nt: TGTGCCAGCAGTTCGTCCTGGCCCTCCGATACGCAGTATTTT
abundance: few; d_gene: TRBD2; v_gene: TRBV5-1; j_gene: TRBJ2-7; CDR3aa: CASSPWARTSGFYEQYF; CDR3nt: TGCGCCAGCAGCCCTTGGGCAAGGACTAGCGGATTCTACGAGCAGTACTTC
abundance: few; d_gene: TRBD2; v_gene: TRBV6-1; j_gene: TRBJ2-1; CDR3aa: CASRARSGGTNEQFF; CDR3nt: TGTGCCAGCAGAGCCCGGAGCGGGGGGACCAATGAGCAGTTCTTC
abundance: few; d_gene: .; v_gene: TRBV7-2; j_gene: TRBJ2-6; CDR3aa: CASSLGISSGANVLTF; CDR3nt: TGTGCCAGCAGCTTAGGGATTAGCTCTGGGGCCAACGTCCTGACTTTC
abundance: .; d_gene: .; v_gene: TRBV20-1; j_gene: TRBJ2-2; CDR3aa: CSAAGRDLTGELFF; CDR3nt: TGCAGTGCTGCAGGTCGTGATCTCACCGGGGAGCTGTTTTTT
abundance: .; d_gene: .; v_gene: TRBV7-2; j_gene: TRBJ2-5; CDR3aa: CASSLYRQTQYF; CDR3nt: TGTGCCAGCAGCTTATACCGACAGACCCAGTACTTC
abundance: .; d_gene: .; v_gene: TRBV20-1; j_gene: TRBJ2-1; CDR3aa: CSARVSNSGGEQFF; CDR3nt: TGCAGTGCTAGAGTTTCGAACAGCGGAGGCGAGCAGTTCTTC
abundance: .; d_gene: .; v_gene: TRBV3-1; j_gene: TRBJ1-6; CDR3aa: CASSQDFTPYVSPLHF; CDR3nt: TGTGCCAGCAGCCAAGATTTTACACCGTATGTTTCACCCCTCCACTTT
abundance: .; d_gene: TRBD1; v_gene: TRBV5-1; j_gene: TRBJ1-2; CDR3aa: CASSGDRPNYGYTF; CDR3nt: TGCGCCAGCAGCGGGGACAGACCTAACTATGGCTACACCTTC
abundance: .; d_gene: .; v_gene: TRBV20-1; j_gene: TRBJ2-7; CDR3aa: CSARDRKVGYEQYF; CDR3nt: TGCAGTGCTAGAGATCGGAAGGTGGGCTACGAGCAGTACTTC
abundance: .; d_gene: .; v_gene: TRBV4-2; j_gene: TRBJ2-1; CDR3aa: CASRRPGTTDNEQFF; CDR3nt: TGTGCCAGCAGGCGACCCGGGACAACCGACAATGAGCAGTTCTTC
abundance: .; d_gene: TRBD2; v_gene: TRBV7-9; j_gene: TRBJ2-5; CDR3aa: CASSLIVRGGQETQYF; CDR3nt: TGTGCCAGCAGCTTAATCGTCCGGGGGGGACAAGAGACCCAGTACTTC
abundance: .; d_gene: TRBD1; v_gene: TRBV7-2; j_gene: TRBJ2-3; CDR3aa: CASSAGQGLNTQYF; CDR3nt: TGTGCCAGCAGCGCGGGACAGGGTCTTAATACGCAGTATTTT
abundance: few; d_gene: TRBD2; v_gene: TRBV20-1; j_gene: TRBJ2-1; CDR3aa: CSASLLLAGGPETYNEQFF; CDR3nt: TGCAGTGCTAGCCTCTTACTAGCGGGGGGTCCCGAAACCTACAATGAGCAGTTCTTC
abundance: .; d_gene: .; v_gene: TRBV7-3; j_gene: TRBJ1-4; CDR3aa: CASSLTTGQLQLMKNCFF; CDR3nt: .
abundance: few; d_gene: .; v_gene: TRBV2; j_gene: TRBJ2-1; CDR3aa: CASSGGTYNEQFF; CDR3nt: TGTGCCAGCAGCGGGGGCACCTACAATGAGCAGTTCTTC
abundance: few; d_gene: .; v_gene: TRBV12-3/TRBV12-4; j_gene: TRBJ1-5; CDR3aa: CASNLRQGHQPQHF; CDR3nt: TGTGCCAGCAACCTGCGGCAGGGCCATCAGCCCCAGCATTTT
abundance: .; d_gene: .; v_gene: TRBV19; j_gene: TRBJ1-1; CDR3aa: CASIGNTEAFF; CDR3nt: TGTGCCAGTATTGGGAACACTGAAGCTTTCTTT
abundance: .; d_gene: TRBD2; v_gene: TRBV5-1; j_gene: TRBJ2-3; CDR3aa: CASSSGLASSTDTQYF; CDR3nt: TGCGCCAGCAGCTCCGGACTAGCCTCTAGCACAGATACGCAGTATTTT
abundance: many; d_gene: TRBD1; v_gene: TRBV3-1; j_gene: TRBJ1-1; CDR3aa: CASSQNLGPYGTGAFF; CDR3nt: TGTGCCAGCAGCCAAAACCTTGGGCCTTACGGGACAGGGGCTTTCTTT
abundance: .; d_gene: .; v_gene: TRBV5-1; j_gene: TRBJ2-1; CDR3aa: CASSSIKGENEQFF; CDR3nt: TGCGCCAGCAGCTCGATTAAAGGGGAAAATGAGCAGTTCTTC
abundance: .; d_gene: .; v_gene: TRBV7-2; j_gene: TRBJ1-2; CDR3aa: CASSFSGGGYGYTF; CDR3nt: TGTGCCAGCAGCTTTAGTGGGGGAGGCTATGGCTACACCTTC
abundance: .; d_gene: .; v_gene: TRBV30; j_gene: TRBJ2-3; CDR3aa: CAWKLSGDTQYF; CDR3nt: TGTGCCTGGAAGCTTTCCGGGGATACGCAGTATTTT
abundance: many; d_gene: .; v_gene: TRBV10-3; j_gene: TRBJ1-1; CDR3aa: CAISTTGTEAFF; CDR3nt: TGTGCCATCAGTACAACCGGGACAGAAGCTTTCTTT
abundance: .; d_gene: .; v_gene: TRBV6-5; j_gene: TRBJ1-3; CDR3aa: CASSYSATDSGNTIYF; CDR3nt: TGTGCCAGCAGTTACTCGGCGACAGACTCTGGAAACACCATATATTTT
abundance: .; d_gene: TRBD1; v_gene: TRBV9; j_gene: TRBJ2-3; CDR3aa: CASSVTGALHTDTQYF; CDR3nt: TGTGCCAGCAGCGTGACAGGGGCCCTACACACAGATACGCAGTATTTT
abundance: .; d_gene: .; v_gene: TRBV11-2; j_gene: TRBJ2-3; CDR3aa: CASSLNPTIQFSTDTQYF; CDR3nt: TGTGCCAGCAGCTTAAACCCCACCATCCAATTTAGCACAGATACGCAGTATTTT